These 6 T cell receptor beta chains originate from one sample sequenced in a study of blood T cell repertoires in COVID-19 (dated by TCRdb to 2019 to 2021). Libraries were constructed by the immunoSEQ multiplex PCR assay. This immuneACCESS table, as held by TCRdb, lists in-frame sequences with V and J called but not all clones. Of the missing ones, under half trace to an unresolved V gene in checked studies; the others have no known cause. Recorded for this sample are over 150,000 clones; roughly 84% of them occurred a single time. The ten largest clones take up roughly 13% of the sample. Material for sequencing was peripheral blood. These receptors were collected from a man between 18 and 35 years old with active or convalescent COVID-19.

The rearrangement uses TRBV18 and TRBJ1-2, with 11 bases that match TRBD1. The V segment lost 3 bases and the J segment 4 bases; nucleotides outside the gene matches: 4. CDR1 is KGHSH and CDR2 is LQKENI in the germline V gene. The CDR3 extends over 15 amino acids. Here the CDR3 DNA reads TGTGCCAGCTCACCGGACAGGGGGCTAACCTATGGCTACACCTTC. This translates into CASSPDRGLTYGYTF. Combining the CDR3 with reference TRBV18 and TRBJ1-2 gives the whole variable domain NAGVMQNPRHLVRRRGQEARLRCSPMKGHSHVYWYRQLPEEGLKFMVYLQKENIIDESGMPKERFSAEFPKEGPSILRIQQVVRGDSAAYFCASSPDRGLTYGYTFGSGTRLTVV.

This CDR3 reads CASSDPLRWGRANEKLFF. CDR3 nucleotide sequence: TGTGCCAGCAGTGACCCCCTCCGTTGGGGGAGGGCTAATGAAAAACTGTTTTTT. The chain uses TRBV2 and TRBJ1-4, with D possibly matching TRBD1 (5 bases). Per the germline V gene, CDR1 is SNHLY and CDR2 is FYNNEI. CDR3 size: 18 residues. Deletions cut 3 bases from V and 3 bases from J, with 20 bases between.

The gene calls are TRBV19 and TRBJ1-2; D call uncertain. Germline CDR1 LNHDA, CDR2 SQIVND (reference sequence). With 5 bases removed from V and 0 bases from J, the gap between germline ends came to 22 bases. The CDR3 is 18 amino acids. Here the CDR3 DNA reads TGTGCCAGTAGTGTCCGGGGAGGCAGCTCTTCTTCTAACTATGGCTACACCTTC. Residues: CASSVRGGSSSSNYGYTF.

This clone turned up a few times. CDR3 amino acids: CASSQDQLASSYNEQFF. CDR3 coding DNA: TGCGCCAGCAGCCAAGATCAGCTAGCCAGCTCCTACAATGAGCAGTTCTTC. This sequence joins TRBV4-1 and TRBJ2-1; weak D call: TRBD2 (5 bases). The CDR3 length is 17 residues. CDR1 and CDR2 (germline): MGHRA, YSYEKL. V shed 0 bases and J shed 0 bases, with 12 bases lying between them.

The rearrangement links TRBV5-6 to TRBJ2-1; 16 nucleotides line up with TRBD2. The CDR3 covers 17 residues. The junction had 9 bases not matched to a gene; V was cut back by 5 bases and J by 7 bases. Germline-derived CDR1 and CDR2 are SGHDT and YYEEEE. The CDR3 spells CASSWGTSGRAGNEQFF. The CDR3 nucleotides are TGTGCCAGCAGTTGGGGGACTAGCGGGAGGGCCGGGAATGAGCAGTTCTTC.

J is TRBJ2-1 and V is TRBV19, with a tentative D call TRBD2 (6 bases). Germline V gene lookup returns CDR1 LNHDA and CDR2 SQIVND (reference sequence). Trimming pared 4 bases from V and 7 bases from J, leaving 17 bases between. The CDR3 runs to 15 residues. For the CDR3, the DNA is TGTGCCAGTAGTACCTACCCCGGGGGAGAGAATGAGCAGTTCTTC. This encodes CASSTYPGGENEQFF. The full variable domain, rest sourced from reference TRBV19 and TRBJ2-1, is DGGITQSPKYLFRKEGQNVTLSCEQNLNHDAMYWYRQDPGQGLRLIYYSQIVNDFQKGDIAEGYSVSREKKESFPLTVTSAQKNPTAFYLCASSTYPGGENEQFFGPGTRLTVL.